The 10 T cell receptor beta chains reported below all come from one sample, sequenced in a study of T cells in Graves' hyperthyroidism and ophthalmopathy. The source material, RNA transcripts, was used to amplify TCR beta CDR3 regions. An initial round of RT-PCR targeting the TCR CDR3 relied on the HTBI primer set. TCRdb used MiXCR to reprocess the multiplex PCR reads, holding one entry per CDR3 protein. The sample lists around 260,000 distinct CDR3 sequences, 25% occurring once. Sequencing input: blood. All receptors derive from a man between 35 and 55 years old with Graves' hyperthyroidism that later progressed to Graves' ophthalmopathy.

This clonotype was seen many times. The chain joins TRBV2 to TRBJ1-5, with D possibly matching TRBD1 (6 bases). V dropped 8 bases and J dropped 4 bases, with 18 bases sitting between them. Germline values: CDR1 SNHLY, CDR2 FYNNEI. The CDR3 contains 15 residues. The CDR3 DNA reads as TGTGCCAGCGGGACATCAGGAATGGGGAATCAGCCCCAGCATTTT. Residues: CASGTSGMGNQPQHF. Full variable domain (outside the CDR3, taken from reference TRBV2 and TRBJ1-5): EPEVTQTPSHQVTQMGQEVILRCVPISNHLYFYWYRQILGQKVEFLVSFYNNEISEKSEIFDDQFSVERPDGSNFTLKIRSTKLEDSAMYFCASGTSGMGNQPQHFGDGTRLSIL.

The CDR3 here is CASRGLVYEQYF. CDR3 bases: TGTGCCAGCAGGGGACTAGTCTACGAGCAGTACTTC. V is TRBV12-3 or TRBV12-4 and J is TRBJ2-7; TRBD2 matches at 8 bases. The junction had 1 base not matched to a gene; V was cut back by 6 bases and J by 3 bases. The length of the CDR3 is 12 residues.

This clonotype was picked up many times. The rearrangement uses TRBV12-3 or TRBV12-4 and TRBJ2-1; maybe TRBD1 (5 bases). The ends were cut back, 4 bases at V and 9 bases at J, with 13 bases in the middle. CDR3 length equals 13 residues. CDR3 amino acids: CASSSSRQSEQFF. CDR3 DNA: TGTGCCAGCAGTTCGAGTCGACAGAGTGAGCAGTTCTTC.

This clonotype was observed many times. For the CDR3, the DNA is TGTGCCAGCAGACAGGACTATGGCTACACCTTC. The encoded protein is CASRQDYGYTF. The chain recombines TRBV28 with TRBJ1-2; the D gene is possibly TRBD1 (5 bases). V lost 6 bases and J lost 3, with 5 bases in between. The CDR3 is made up of 11 amino acids. Germline V gene lookup returns CDR1 MDHEN and CDR2 SYDVKM.

The chain joins TRBV28 to TRBJ2-7; D is possibly TRBD1 (6 bases). The CDR3 length is 12 residues. V was pared by 5 bases and J by 6 bases, with 11 bases between. Germline CDR1 is MDHEN and CDR2 is SYDVKM. The CDR3, as DNA: TGTGCCAGCAGTCAACAGGGCCGCGAGCAGTACTTC. Encoded protein: CASSQQGREQYF.

J is TRBJ2-5 and V is TRBV6-2 or TRBV6-3, with D possibly TRBD1 on 5 matching bases. V lost 2 bases and J 4 bases, leaving 11 bases between the germline ends. CDR3 size: 14 residues. Per germline, CDR1 MNHEY and CDR2 SVGEGT. DNA for the CDR3: TGTGCCAGCAGTTACCGCCAGGGTCGAGAGACCCAGTACTTC. Its translation is CASSYRQGRETQYF.

This clonotype was seen many times. The chain is built from TRBV5-1 and TRBJ2-6, with TRBD1 matching over 9 bases. Germline V gene data show CDR1 as SGHRS and CDR2 as YFSETQ. The CDR3 runs to 17 residues. V shed 2 bases, J shed 3 bases, and the junction held 6 bases outside the gene matches. The CDR3: CASSFGDRVYGANVLTF. The CDR3 nucleotides read TGCGCCAGCAGCTTTGGGGACAGGGTGTATGGGGCCAACGTCCTGACTTTC.

On this clonotype itself: A much larger clone differs by one base, so this may be a read error. Without the conserved terminal phenylalanine or tryptophan, this CDR3 likely stems from a read error. V and J are TRBV4-2 and TRBJ2-7; D may be TRBD1 or TRBD2 (5 bases each). Between the trimmed V and J ends, which lost 4 bases and 5 bases, there was a span of 15 bases. CDR3 length: 14 amino acids. From germline, CDR1 is LGHNA and CDR2 YNFKEQ. CDR3 amino acids: CASSRVSGADEQYL. CDR3 bases: TGTGCCAGCAGCCGCGTATCCGGGGCCGACGAGCAGTACCTC.

There are a few counts of this clonotype. The chain links TRBV6-2 or TRBV6-3 to TRBJ2-7, with 12 bases fitting TRBD2. Germline CDR1 MNHEY, CDR2 SVGEGT. Trimming cost V 1 base and J 0 bases; bases outside gene matches: 4. This CDR3 has 17 amino acids. The CDR3 spells CASSYFWTSGTSYEQYF. CDR3 nucleotide sequence: TGTGCCAGCAGTTACTTTTGGACTAGCGGGACCTCCTACGAGCAGTACTTC.

This clonotype was seen ten or more times. The chain is built from TRBV28 and TRBJ2-7, with TRBD1 matching 11 bases. Trimming took 5 bases from V and 7 from J; bases not matched to a gene: 10. Looked up from germline, CDR1 is MDHEN and CDR2 is SYDVKM. The CDR3 spans 15 residues. For the CDR3, the DNA is TGTGCCAGCAGTAGGACAGGGGGCGCCCCTATGGAGCAGTACTTC. It codes for CASSRTGGAPMEQYF. Filled out from reference TRBV28 and TRBJ2-7, the complete variable domain reads DVKVTQSSRYLVKRTGEKVFLECVQDMDHENMFWYRQDPGLGLRLIYFSYDVKMKEKGDIPEGYSVSREKKERFSLILESASTNQTSMYLCASSRTGGAPMEQYFGPGTRLTVT.